A single T cell receptor beta chain is shown here with its context. What it binds is unknown. This entry belongs to a study of response to subunit inactivated influenza vaccine. Study conclusions and caveats: Each seasonal influenza vaccination recruits few new T cells, the authors suggested.

TCRdb used MiXCR to reprocess the RT-PCR reads, holding one entry per CDR3 protein. The top ten hold about 10% of the sample, which has 800,000 to 1,000,000 distinct CDR3 sequences, 21% seen once. CDR1 and CDR2 from the germline V gene are LNHDA and SQIVND (reference sequence). The CDR3 totals 14 residues. Trimming took 2 bases from V and 5 from J, leaving 12 bases between them. The input for sequencing was PBMCs from blood, taken around 5 days after vaccination. V usage is TRBV19 and J usage is TRBJ2-5; a weak D match, TRBD1 (5 bases). The clonotype was recovered from a man in his fifties who received an inactivated influenza vaccine. In nucleotides, the CDR3 is TGTGCCAGTAGTATAATCGACAGACCGGAGACCCAGTACTTC. Translating it yields CASSIIDRPETQYF.